The 30 T cell receptor beta chains listed next were all sequenced from one sample in a study of T cells expressing NK-cell markers. One entry per CDR3 protein, without DNA, is what TCRdb gives after re-calling the 5' RACE reads. This listing includes around 380,000 distinct CDR3 sequences. The sample was blood T cells: a sorted CD56 or NKG2C T cell subset, CD4+ or CD8+ T cells, or bulk PBMC T cells (not recorded which). These receptors were taken from a woman in her fifties or sixties in good health.

CDR3 residues: CASSDGGWATAGELFF. The chain combines TRBV4-2 with TRBJ2-2; the TCRdb call, TRBD1, lacks DNA for checking. The CDR3 has 16 residues. Germline assignment: CDR1 LGHNA and CDR2 YNFKEQ.

The chain joins TRBV10-2 to TRBJ1-1; absent DNA, TCRdb's TRBD1 call cannot be checked. CDR1 and CDR2 (germline): WSHSY, SAAADI. This CDR3 is 12 amino acids long. The CDR3 region is CASSESRAEAFF.

The genes are TRBV6-5 and TRBJ2-1. CDR1 MNHEY and CDR2 SVGAGI come from the germline V gene. The CDR3 consists of 16 residues. The CDR3 loop is CASRTFFTVSYNEQFF.

J is TRBJ2-3 and V is TRBV16. The length of the CDR3 is 14 residues. CDR1 and CDR2 (germline): KGHSY, FQNENV. The CDR3 region is CASSQLRNTDTQYF.

The chain uses TRBV2 and TRBJ2-2; the TCRdb D gene call, TRBD2, has no DNA to confirm it. The germline CDR1 and CDR2 sequences are SNHLY and FYNNEI. The CDR3 loop spans 16 amino acids. The CDR3 is CASSVAGGANTGELFF.

This chain joins TRBV12-3 or TRBV12-4 and TRBJ2-7; TCRdb lists TRBD2, though no DNA is available to test this call. The CDR3 has 15 amino acids. CDR3 sequence: CASSLSGGPSYEQYF.

The chain uses TRBV20-1 and TRBJ1-1. Germline CDR1 is DFQATT and CDR2 is SNEGSKA (reference sequence). CDR3 size: 13 residues. CDR3 amino acids: CSARLYGDTEAFF.

The chain couples TRBV29-1 to TRBJ2-2. Germline assignment: CDR1 SQVTM and CDR2 ANQGSEA. The CDR3 runs 13 residues. The CDR3 spells CSVQPAPFGELFF.

The chain carries TRBV15 and TRBJ2-2. The CDR3 spans 14 residues. The germline V gene has CDR1 LNHNV and CDR2 YYDKDF (reference sequence). The CDR3 here is CATSRGSDTGELFF. The full variable domain, its missing parts supplied by reference TRBV15 and TRBJ2-2, is DAMVIQNPRYQVTQFGKPVTLSCSQTLNHNVMYWYQQKSSQAPKLLFHYYDKDFNNEADTPDNFQSRRPNTSFCFLDIRSPGLGDTAMYLCATSRGSDTGELFFGEGSRLTVL.

The chain links TRBV20-1 to TRBJ1-1; there is no DNA to check the TCRdb D call of TRBD1. The CDR3 totals 16 residues. Per germline, CDR1 DFQATT and CDR2 SNEGSKA (reference sequence). The CDR3 reads CSARDGGERMNTEAFF.

The chain links TRBV7-9 to TRBJ1-2; absent DNA, TCRdb's TRBD1 call cannot be checked. Germline V lookup: CDR1 SEHNR, CDR2 FQNEAQ (reference sequence). The CDR3 totals 15 residues. CDR3 in amino acids: CASSFLGQSNDGYTF. The full variable domain, completed using reference TRBV7-9 and TRBJ1-2, is DTGVSQNPRHKITKRGQNVTFRCDPISEHNRLYWYRQTLGQGPEFLTYFQNEAQLEKSRLLSDRFSAERPKGSFSTLEIQRTEQGDSAMYLCASSFLGQSNDGYTFGSGTRLTVV.

The V call is TRBV5-5, the J call TRBJ2-1. The CDR3 extends over 15 amino acids. CDR1 is SGHKS, CDR2 YYEKEE, per germline (reference sequence). CDR3 sequence reads: CASSPVGAAGNEQFF.

This sequence joins TRBV5-4 and TRBJ1-3; the D call of TRBD1 rests on TCRdb alone, since no DNA is present to check it. Looked up from germline, CDR1 is SGHNT and CDR2 is YYREEE (reference sequence). The CDR3 sequence is 17 residues long. The CDR3 protein is CASSWSFRGTPGNTIYF.

The V gene is TRBV12-3 or TRBV12-4, the J gene TRBJ1-1; the D call from TCRdb, TRBD1, cannot be confirmed without DNA. This CDR3 spans 13 amino acids. This CDR3 reads CASSLGERVEAFF.

The CDR3: CASSLSYGIDQETQYF. The V gene is TRBV7-6, the J gene TRBJ2-5; the D gene TCRdb calls, TRBD1, cannot be checked with no DNA. Germline V gene lookup returns CDR1 SGHVS and CDR2 FNYEAQ. This CDR3 comprises 16 residues.

The chain combines TRBV20-1 with TRBJ2-1; TCRdb names TRBD2, which stays unverified in the absence of DNA. Germline CDR1 and CDR2: DFQATT and SNEGSKA (reference sequence). The CDR3 has 15 amino acids. CDR3 loop: CSARAVRGSRVEQFF.

The chain uses TRBV10-2 and TRBJ1-2; TCRdb designates TRBD1, a call that cannot be tested without DNA. Germline loops: CDR1 WSHSY, CDR2 SAAADI. This CDR3 has 13 residues. The CDR3 spells CASISGTGNGYTF.

The V and J genes are TRBV20-1 and TRBJ2-1; TCRdb lists TRBD2, though no DNA is available to test this call. The CDR3 sequence is 15 residues long. The germline V gene has CDR1 DFQATT and CDR2 SNEGSKA (reference sequence). CDR3 region: CSAILAGRAENEQFF.

This chain links TRBV12-3 or TRBV12-4 with TRBJ1-4; checking the TCRdb D call of TRBD1 is not possible without DNA. CDR3 length equals 15 residues. CDR3 sequence: CASSYEQPAGKGLFF.

Here the CDR3 reads CASSYGSLNEQFF. This chain joins TRBV12-3 or TRBV12-4 and TRBJ2-1; TCRdb names TRBD2, which stays unverified in the absence of DNA. The CDR3 sequence is 13 residues long.

The genes are TRBV12-3 or TRBV12-4 and TRBJ2-2; the TCRdb call, TRBD2, lacks DNA for checking. The CDR3 is 15 amino acids. This CDR3 reads CASSFQREFPGELFF.

The chain joins TRBV11-2 to TRBJ2-2; TCRdb lists TRBD2, though no DNA is available to test this call. Germline CDR1 and CDR2: SGHAT and FQNNGV. The CDR3 is 20 amino acids. The CDR3 sequence: CASSSRPTVAGDRNTGELFF.

The chain couples TRBV5-1 to TRBJ1-1. The CDR3 extends over 14 amino acids. From germline, CDR1 is SGHRS and CDR2 YFSETQ. This CDR3 reads CASSFFGSDTEAFF.

The chain recombines TRBV4-1 with TRBJ2-5. The CDR3 has 11 amino acids. Per the germline V gene, CDR1 is MGHRA and CDR2 is YSYEKL. The chain's CDR3 is CASRMKETQYF.

The chain employs TRBV6-5 and TRBJ2-7; TCRdb's D call, TRBD2, is unchecked because there is no DNA. The CDR3 loop spans 13 amino acids. Per germline, CDR1 MNHEY and CDR2 SVGAGI. CDR3 protein: CASSFGTFDEQYF.

V gene TRBV24-1 combines with J gene TRBJ2-1; no DNA is available, so the TRBD1 call from TCRdb remains unchecked. Germline-derived CDR1 and CDR2 are KGHDR and SFDVKD. This CDR3 is built from 17 residues. Here the CDR3 reads CATSDIPQGGDYNEQFF.

V gene TRBV29-1 combines with J gene TRBJ2-1; TCRdb lists TRBD2, though no DNA is available to test this call. This CDR3 comprises 14 residues. CDR1 is SQVTM and CDR2 is ANQGSEA in the germline V gene. The CDR3 loop is CSALDWRMYNEQFF.

V gene TRBV5-6 combines with J gene TRBJ2-5; TCRdb's D call, TRBD2, is unchecked because there is no DNA. Germline assignment: CDR1 SGHDT and CDR2 YYEEEE. This CDR3 contains 15 residues. The chain's CDR3 is CASSPSSTSQETQYF.

The chain employs TRBV7-6 and TRBJ2-3; with no DNA, the TCRdb D assignment of TRBD1 cannot be verified. Germline CDR1 reads SGHVS; CDR2 reads FNYEAQ. This CDR3 comprises 15 residues. The CDR3 reads CASSPTPAGGDTQYF.

The chain joins TRBV12-5 to TRBJ2-2; TCRdb selects TRBD1, and the lack of DNA leaves this call unchecked. The CDR3 runs to 19 residues. Germline V CDR1 and CDR2: LGHNT, FRNRAP. The CDR3 is CASGLFYRAAAGNTGELFF.